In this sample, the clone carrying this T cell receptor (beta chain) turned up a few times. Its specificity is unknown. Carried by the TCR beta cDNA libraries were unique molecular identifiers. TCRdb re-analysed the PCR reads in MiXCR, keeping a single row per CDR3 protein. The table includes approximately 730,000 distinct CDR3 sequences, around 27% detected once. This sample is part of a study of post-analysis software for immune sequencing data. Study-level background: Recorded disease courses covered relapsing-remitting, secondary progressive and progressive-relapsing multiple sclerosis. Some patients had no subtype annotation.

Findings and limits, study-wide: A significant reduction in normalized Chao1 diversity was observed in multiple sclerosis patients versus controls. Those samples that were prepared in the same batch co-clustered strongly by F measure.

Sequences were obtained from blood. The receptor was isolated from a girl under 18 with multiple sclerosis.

The CDR3 spells CASSPRLVTEAFF. CDR3 DNA sequence: TGTGCCAGCAGCCCAAGGTTGGTCACTGAAGCTTTCTTT. The chain combines TRBV7-9 with TRBJ1-1, with unresolved D. This CDR3 spans 13 amino acids. The V end was cut by 5 bases, the J end by 4 bases, with 11 bases between. The V gene's germline CDR1 is SEHNR and CDR2 FQNEAQ (reference sequence).